This paragraph covers one T cell receptor (beta chain) sequence. The method was immunoSEQ multiplex PCR; TCRdb's version includes in-frame clones alone and lacks a portion of them. The sample lists about 520,000 clones, 80% to 90% occurring once. Trimming took 5 bases from V and 2 from J, leaving 13 bases between them. The CDR3 consists of 15 residues. Germline V gives CDR1 MNHEY, CDR2 SVGEGT. The sample is drawn from a study of blood T cell repertoires in COVID-19. Sequenced sample: peripheral blood. The clonotype comes from a human donor in a cohort sampled during active COVID-19. V usage is TRBV6-2 or TRBV6-3 and J usage is TRBJ1-5; no clear D. The chain's CDR3 is CASSRASEGNQPQHF. CDR3 nucleotide sequence: TGTGCCAGCAGTCGGGCCTCGGAGGGCAATCAGCCCCAGCATTTT.